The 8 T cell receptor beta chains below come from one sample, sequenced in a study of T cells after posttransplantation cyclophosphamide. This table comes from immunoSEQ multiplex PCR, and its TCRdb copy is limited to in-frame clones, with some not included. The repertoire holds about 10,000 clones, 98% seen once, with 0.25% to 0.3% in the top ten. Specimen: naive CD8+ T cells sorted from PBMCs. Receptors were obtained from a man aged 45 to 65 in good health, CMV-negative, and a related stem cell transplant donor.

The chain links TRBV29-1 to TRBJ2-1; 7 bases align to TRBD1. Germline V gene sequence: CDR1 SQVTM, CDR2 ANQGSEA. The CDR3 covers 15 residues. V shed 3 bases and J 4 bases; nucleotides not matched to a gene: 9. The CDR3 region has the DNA TGCAGCGTTGACCTCGGACAGGCGGTATACAATGAGCAGTTCTTC. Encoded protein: CSVDLGQAVYNEQFF.

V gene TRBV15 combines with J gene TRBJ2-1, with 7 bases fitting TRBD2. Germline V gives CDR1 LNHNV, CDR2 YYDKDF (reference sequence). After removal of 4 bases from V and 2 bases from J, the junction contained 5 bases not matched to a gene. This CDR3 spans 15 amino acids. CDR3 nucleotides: TGTGCCACCAGCATCTACGGGACTACCTACAATGAGCAGTTCTTC. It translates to CATSIYGTTYNEQFF.

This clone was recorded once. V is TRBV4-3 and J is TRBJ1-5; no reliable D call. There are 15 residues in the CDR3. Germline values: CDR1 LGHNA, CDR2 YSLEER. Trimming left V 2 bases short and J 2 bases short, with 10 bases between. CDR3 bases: TGCGCCAGCAGCCAAACCCCGGGTGGCAATCAGCCCCAGCATTTT. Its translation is CASSQTPGGNQPQHF.

CDR3 bases: TGCGCCAGCAGCTTGAAGTTAGCAAATCCTTCTAATGAGCAGTTCTTC. Its translation is CASSLKLANPSNEQFF. V usage is TRBV5-1 and J usage is TRBJ2-1, with D hard to call. CDR1 and CDR2 (germline): SGHRS, YFSETQ. The V gene lost 1 base and the J gene lost 7 bases, with 18 bases spanning the gap. The CDR3 covers 16 residues.

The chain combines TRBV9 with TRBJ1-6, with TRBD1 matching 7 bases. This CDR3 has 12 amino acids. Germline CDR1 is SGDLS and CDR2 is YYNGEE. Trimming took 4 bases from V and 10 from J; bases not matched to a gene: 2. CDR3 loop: CASSSGQSPLHF. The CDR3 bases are TGTGCCAGCAGCTCGGGACAGTCACCCCTCCACTTT.

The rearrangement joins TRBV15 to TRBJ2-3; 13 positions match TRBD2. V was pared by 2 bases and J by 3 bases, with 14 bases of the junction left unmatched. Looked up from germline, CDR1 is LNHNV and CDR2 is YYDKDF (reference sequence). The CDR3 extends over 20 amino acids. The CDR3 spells CATSRRYTGLAGVGTDTQYF. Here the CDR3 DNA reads TGTGCCACCAGCAGACGATACACAGGACTAGCGGGAGTCGGTACAGATACGCAGTATTTT.

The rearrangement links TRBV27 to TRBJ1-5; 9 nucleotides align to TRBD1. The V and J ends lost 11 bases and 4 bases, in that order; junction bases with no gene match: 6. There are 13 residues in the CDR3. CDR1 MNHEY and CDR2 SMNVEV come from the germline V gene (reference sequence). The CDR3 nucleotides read TGTGCCTGTGGGACAGGGAGGAATCAGCCCCAGCATTTT. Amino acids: CACGTGRNQPQHF.

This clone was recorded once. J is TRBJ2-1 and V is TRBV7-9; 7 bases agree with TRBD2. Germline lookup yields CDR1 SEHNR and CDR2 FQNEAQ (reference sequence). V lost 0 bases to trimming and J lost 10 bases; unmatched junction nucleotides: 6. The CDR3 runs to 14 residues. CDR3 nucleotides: TGTGCCAGCAGCTTAGCGTTGGGGGGGAGAGAGCAGTTCTTC. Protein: CASSLALGGREQFF.